This TCR beta chain originates from a study of technical replicates of blood from a handful of donors. The protocol was immunoSEQ multiplex PCR, while the TCRdb copy is restricted to in-frame clones and leaves out a portion. The data show tens of thousands of clones, roughly 98% seen once. Per the germline V gene, CDR1 is MNHNY and CDR2 is SVGAGI (reference sequence). Trimming left V 7 bases short and J 2 bases short, with 11 bases between. The CDR3 sequence is 13 residues long. Sequenced sample: T cells isolated from PBMCs. V is TRBV6-6 and J is TRBJ2-5; D unresolved. This TCR derives from a human donor in good health. The CDR3 loop is CASTPHSQETQYF. DNA for the CDR3: TGTGCCAGCACCCCCCACAGTCAAGAGACCCAGTACTTC.